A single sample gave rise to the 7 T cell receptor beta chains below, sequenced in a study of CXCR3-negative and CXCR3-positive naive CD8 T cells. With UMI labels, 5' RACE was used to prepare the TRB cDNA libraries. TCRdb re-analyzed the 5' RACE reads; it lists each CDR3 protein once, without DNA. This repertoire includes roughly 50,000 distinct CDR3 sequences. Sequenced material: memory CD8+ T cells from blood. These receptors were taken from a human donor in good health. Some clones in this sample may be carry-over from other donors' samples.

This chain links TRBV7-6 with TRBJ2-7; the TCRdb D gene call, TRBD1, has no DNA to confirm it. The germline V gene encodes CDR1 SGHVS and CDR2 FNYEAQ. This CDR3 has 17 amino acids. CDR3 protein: CASSLGGTGSFGEEQYF.

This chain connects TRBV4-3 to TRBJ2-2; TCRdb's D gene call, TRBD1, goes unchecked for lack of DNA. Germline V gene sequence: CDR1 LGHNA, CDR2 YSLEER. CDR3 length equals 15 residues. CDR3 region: CASSQGGILNGELFF.

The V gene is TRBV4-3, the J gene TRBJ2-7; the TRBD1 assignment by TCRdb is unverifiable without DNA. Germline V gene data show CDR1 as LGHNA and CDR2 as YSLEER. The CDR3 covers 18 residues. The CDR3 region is CASSQDHITGTRGYEQYF.

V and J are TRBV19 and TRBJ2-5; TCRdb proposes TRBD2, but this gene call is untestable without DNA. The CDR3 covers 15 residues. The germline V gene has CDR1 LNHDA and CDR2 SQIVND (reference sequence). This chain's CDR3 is CASKTSGRREETQYF.

CDR3 region: CSVEDRLAGGSYEQYF. The chain joins TRBV29-1 to TRBJ2-7. The CDR3 spans 16 residues. Per the germline V gene, CDR1 is SQVTM and CDR2 is ANQGSEA.

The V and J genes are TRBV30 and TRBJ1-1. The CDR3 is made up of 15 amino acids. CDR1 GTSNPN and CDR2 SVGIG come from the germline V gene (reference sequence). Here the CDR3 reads CAWSELVGLNTEAFF.

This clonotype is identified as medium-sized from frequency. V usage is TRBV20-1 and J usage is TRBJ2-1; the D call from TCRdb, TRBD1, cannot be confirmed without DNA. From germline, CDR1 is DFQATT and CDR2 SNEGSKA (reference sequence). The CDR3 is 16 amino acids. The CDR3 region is CSARGDGGSTYNEQFF.